Each of the 5 T cell receptor beta chains below was sequenced from the same sample in a study of regulatory T cells in long-lasting Graves disease. This sample's time point: persistent/refractory GD, antithyroid drugs over 5 years with positive TRAb. RNA isolated from PBMCs was used to make the TCR library. Both iRepertoire HTBI primers and Arm-PCR of CDR3 regions were used to build the TCR beta libraries. TCRdb re-derived calls from the multiplex PCR reads in MiXCR, one entry per CDR3 protein. The table lists about 290,000 distinct CDR3 sequences, roughly a fifth of them singletons, with roughly 56% in the top ten. Source: peripheral blood mononuclear cells (PBMCs), taken when the disease was refractory, from a patient treated with antithyroid drugs. The source is a female donor with Graves disease.

This clonotype was recorded at least ten times. V gene TRBV6-1 combines with J gene TRBJ1-1; no reliable D call. V gave up 5 bases and J gave up 4 bases, with 8 bases separating them. CDR3 length: 12 amino acids. Germline V gene data show CDR1 as MNHNS and CDR2 as SASEGT. The CDR3 protein is CASSQRVTEAFF. Here the CDR3 DNA reads TGTGCCAGCAGTCAAAGGGTCACTGAAGCTTTCTTT.

This clonotype was observed many times. The genes are TRBV7-3 and TRBJ1-1; TRBD1 is a possible D gene (5 bases). This CDR3 has 18 residues. V gave up 1 base and J gave up 0 bases, with 18 bases separating them. Per the germline V gene, CDR1 is SGHTA and CDR2 is FQGTGA. The CDR3 reads CASSLKLGDAELNTEAFF. DNA for the CDR3: TGTGCCAGCAGCTTAAAACTTGGGGACGCGGAGTTGAACACTGAAGCTTTCTTT.

This clonotype was picked up many times. The rearrangement joins TRBV2 to TRBJ2-7; D unresolved. The CDR3 has 13 residues. Germline lookup yields CDR1 SNHLY and CDR2 FYNNEI. V shed 9 bases and J shed 2 bases, with 14 bases lying between them. CDR3 DNA: TGTGCCAGTTTAAGCCGGACCACCTACGAGCAGTACTTC. Translation: CASLSRTTYEQYF.

This clonotype was detected only a few times. V and J are TRBV27 and TRBJ2-7; TRBD2 agrees at 10 bases. The CDR3 is 15 residues long. Germline trimming cut 3 bases from V and 2 bases from J; bases unmatched to any gene: 4. CDR1 and CDR2 from the germline V gene are MNHEY and SMNVEV (reference sequence). CDR3 sequence: CASSFGAGGAYEQYF. Written as DNA, the CDR3 is TGTGCCAGCAGTTTTGGAGCGGGAGGGGCCTACGAGCAGTACTTC.

This clonotype was detected ten times or more. The chain joins TRBV12-3 or TRBV12-4 to TRBJ1-4; no reliable D call. V dropped 3 bases and J dropped 0 bases, with 5 bases sitting between them. The CDR3 covers 14 residues. The CDR3 here is CASSFPATNEKLFF. The CDR3, as DNA: TGTGCCAGCAGTTTTCCGGCAACTAATGAAAAACTGTTTTTT.